This entry features one TCR beta chain sequence. The record originates from a study of preoperative IRX-2 immunotherapy in early breast cancer. Sequencing used immunoSEQ multiplex PCR; TCRdb keeps in-frame clones, though not all of them. The sample has about 37,000 clones, around four fifths seen once. As to treatment: preoperative locoregional IRX-2 cytokine immunotherapy. Patients received preoperative, locoregional IRX-2 cytokine immunotherapy in a phase Ib study. This CDR3 is built from 11 residues. Germline values: CDR1 GTSNPN, CDR2 SVGIG (reference sequence). V dropped 0 bases and J dropped 7 bases, with 6 bases sitting between them.

This rearrangement joins TRBV30 to TRBJ1-2; D is possibly TRBD1 (6 bases). The sample consisted of lymph node tissue, taken after IRX-2 immunotherapy. The TCR sequence derives from a human donor with breast cancer. The CDR3 spells CAWSVQGGYTF. For the CDR3, the DNA is TGTGCCTGGAGTGTACAGGGTGGCTACACCTTC.